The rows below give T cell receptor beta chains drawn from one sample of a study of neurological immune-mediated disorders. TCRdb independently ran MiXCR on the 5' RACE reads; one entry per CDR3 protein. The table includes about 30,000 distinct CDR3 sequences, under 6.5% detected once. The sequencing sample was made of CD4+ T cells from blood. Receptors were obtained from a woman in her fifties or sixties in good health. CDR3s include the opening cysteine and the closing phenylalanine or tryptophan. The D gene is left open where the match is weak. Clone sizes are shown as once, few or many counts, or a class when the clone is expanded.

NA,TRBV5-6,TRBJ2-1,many,CASSRDNEQFF,TGTGCCAGCAGCCGCGACAATGAGCAGTTCTTC
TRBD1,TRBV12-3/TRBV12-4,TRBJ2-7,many,CASIVGQGLYEQYF,TGTGCCAGCATCGTTGGACAGGGACTCTACGAGCAGTACTTC
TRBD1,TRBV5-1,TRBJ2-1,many,CASSFGTGANEQFF,TGCGCCAGCAGCTTCGGGACAGGGGCAAATGAGCAGTTCTTC
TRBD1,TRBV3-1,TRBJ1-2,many,CASMETGNGYTF,TGTGCCAGTATGGAGACAGGGAATGGCTACACCTTC
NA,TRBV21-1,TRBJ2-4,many,CASSKWLTSGENQIKNIQYF,TGTGCCAGCAGCAAATGGTTAACTAGCGGGGAAAACCAAATCAAGAACATTCAGTACTTC
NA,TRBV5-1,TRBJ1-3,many,CASSLPAQSGNTIYF,TGCGCCAGCAGCTTGCCGGCGCAGTCCGGAAACACCATATATTTT
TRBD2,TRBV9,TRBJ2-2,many,CATSKLATNTGELFF,TGTGCCACCTCAAAACTAGCGACGAACACCGGGGAGCTGTTTTTT
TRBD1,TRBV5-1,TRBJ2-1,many,CASSLDRGNEQFF,TGCGCCAGCAGCTTGGACAGGGGCAATGAGCAGTTCTTC
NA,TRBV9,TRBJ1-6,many,CASSVAGDNSPLHF,TGTGCCAGCAGCGTAGCGGGTGATAATTCACCCCTCCACTTT
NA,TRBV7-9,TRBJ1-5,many,CASSLGAVPNQPQHF,TGTGCCAGCAGCTTAGGGGCTGTTCCCAATCAGCCCCAGCATTTT
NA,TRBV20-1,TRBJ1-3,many,CSARKTGSGNTIYF,TGCAGTGCTAGAAAAACAGGGTCTGGAAACACCATATATTTT
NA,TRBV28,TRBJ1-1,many,CASISLWDTEAFF,TGTGCCAGCATATCTCTATGGGACACTGAAGCTTTCTTT
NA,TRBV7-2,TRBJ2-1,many,CASSLASGGSYNEQFF,TGTGCCAGCAGCTTAGCGTCTGGGGGTTCCTACAATGAGCAGTTCTTC